This TCR beta chain was observed in a study of a mutant IDH1 vaccine in newly diagnosed glioma (dated by TCRdb to the early 2020s). For the wider study: Vaccination was initiated 4-6 weeks after radiotherapy alone, or concurrently with temozolomide cycles in the chemotherapy-containing groups. For exploratory analyses, about 25 treated patients had longitudinal TCRB deep sequencing done wherever samples were available. Peripheral blood was drawn at six visits: V03 (baseline), V05, V07, V10, V12 and V13. Before enrollment, patients had received standard therapy of radiotherapy alone, temozolomide alone, or radiochemotherapy with temozolomide; most received the combination. The approximately 33 treated patients were approximately 62% male and approximately 40% female, with a mean age of approximately 40 years. The week-35 safety follow-up took place at visit V12, and the week-47 end of study took place at visit V13. What the research found in general, with its limitations: Selection of PBMC samples for TCRB deep sequencing was based on availability. Pseudoprogression appeared unrelated to alterations in the top peripheral T cell clonotypes detected by TCRB sequencing. Across multiple MHC alleles, vaccine-induced immune responses were seen in more than 90% of patients. According to the authors, sample limitations meant that analyses of patient blood samples could not be reproduced.

As concerns this clone: It lacks a known antigen. No base quality values were provided; no much bigger clone lies one nucleotide off.

Library method: the immunoSEQ multiplex PCR assay. Rearranged TCR beta chain sequences were amplified with the hsTCRB Kit following the manufacturer's protocol. An Illumina MiSeq was used to sequence the TCRB libraries. The authors' pipeline ran thus. Demultiplexing, trimming and gene mapping were performed with the kit vendor's proprietary platform. The table was pulled from immuneACCESS by TCRdb, which kept in-frame rearrangements only. Such tables lose some clones; where checked, under half of the loss comes from unresolved V genes, and the rest has no known cause. From that table come the V and J calls and clone size; the DNA was used to work out D and trimming. Recorded for this sample are some 45,000 clones; around 83% of them occurred a single time. Jointly, the top ten make up approximately 5.5% of the sample. The CDR3 starts with the cysteine, ends with the phenylalanine, and has 13 residues. Only the CDR3 portion is preserved as DNA: 39 bases, with reading frame beginning at the first base. The germline V gene supplies CDR1 SGHRS and CDR2 YFSETQ. Between the V and J ends, shortened by 3 bases and 0 bases respectively, the junction contains 6 bases.

The time point label here, explained by the study, means: week 35, safety follow-up. Every vaccine dose consisted of 300 ug of a 20-mer mutant IDH1 peptide in Montanide, administered subcutaneously together with topical imiquimod. Across visits V03 through V10, patients got a total of eight vaccinations, given in weeks 1, 3, 5, 7, 11, 15, 19 and 23. Donors had newly diagnosed WHO grade 3 or 4 IDH1-mutant astrocytomas with loss of nuclear ATRX. The samples were drawn from NOA16, a multicentre, single-arm, open-label phase I trial in Germany that tested a mutant IDH1 peptide vaccine in humans for the first time. The DNeasy Blood and Tissue Kit was used to extract genomic DNA from EDTA blood for TCRB sequencing.

The clonotype comes from a woman in her fifties or sixties with glioma. The V and J segments used are TRBV5-1 and TRBJ1-1, with the identity of the D gene unclear. The sequenced sample was PBMCs, obtained from a glioma patient whose treatment included an IDH1 peptide vaccine. The CDR3 protein is CASSSGLNTEAFF. The DNA sequence is as follows: TGCGCCAGCAGCTCGGGCCTGAACACTGAAGCTTTCTTT.